This is a list of T cell receptor beta chains from one sample in a study of immune evolution from preneoplasia to lung adenocarcinoma. Some clones are missing from TCRdb's copy, which holds only in-frame ones; the method was immunoSEQ multiplex PCR. The sample holds about 5,400 clones, 86% seen once. Material for sequencing was FFPE invasive lung adenocarcinoma tissue. Every receptor here comes from a person between 50 and 69 years old with lung adenocarcinoma. Each CDR3 is given with its conserved first and last residue. A D gene is named only where the DNA matches it firmly. Expanded clones get a size class; other rows say once, few or many, or leave the size out.

V	J	D	size	DNA	CDR3
TRBV2	TRBJ2-1	TRBD2	.	TGTGCCAGCAGTGAAGGTCTAGCGGGGATCAATGAGCAGTTCTTC	CASSEGLAGINEQFF
TRBV9	TRBJ2-5	TRBD1	.	TGTGCCAGCAGCCCCAGACAGGGTGGGGGCCAAGAGACCCAGTACTTC	CASSPRQGGGQETQYF
TRBV30	TRBJ1-1	.	.	TGTGCCTGGAGGGTAGATGAAGAAGCTTTCTTT	CAWRVDEEAFF
TRBV7-9	TRBJ2-3	TRBD1	.	TGTGCCAGCAGGTTAGGGGCCGGGACAGGTAGCACAGATACGCAGTATTTT	CASRLGAGTGSTDTQYF
TRBV19	TRBJ2-1	.	.	TGTGCCAGTAGTATTGAGAGTCGGAATGAGCAGTTCTTC	CASSIESRNEQFF
TRBV28	TRBJ2-7	TRBD1	.	TGTGCCAGCAGTTTACCAGGGGGTCGGAAATACGAGCAGTACTTC	CASSLPGGRKYEQYF
TRBV28	TRBJ1-2	.	.	TGTGCCAGCAGAGCGTCGGCGAACTATGGCTACACCTTC	CASRASANYGYTF
TRBV7-6	TRBJ2-7	TRBD2	.	TGTGCCAGCAGTCCAAGACTAGCGGGAGGCGGCGAGCAGTACTTC	CASSPRLAGGGEQYF
TRBV18	TRBJ1-3	.	.	TGTGCCAGCTCACTCCGGACGAGCTCTGGAAACACCATATATTTT	CASSLRTSSGNTIYF
TRBV7-9	TRBJ1-1	.	once	TGTGCCAGCAGCCTTAATCCCAGTTCGAACACTGAAGCTTTCTTT	CASSLNPSSNTEAFF